Listed here is a single T cell receptor (beta chain). What it binds is not known. This sample was included in a study of human T cells and chemical hapten exposure. Study outcomes and limitations: The count of PT1 expanded TCRs correlated positively with patch test score.

Germline V lookup: CDR1 MNHNY, CDR2 SVGAGI (reference sequence). CDR3 length: 17 amino acids. J lost 4 bases, V lost 4 bases, and 11 bases had no gene match. Time point of the sample: patch test 1, 2 weeks after DPC sensitization. Described treatment: therapeutic diphenylcyclopropenone sensitization with weekly scalp DPC. Library preparation tagged each individual cDNA molecule with a unique molecular identifier. TCRdb used MiXCR to reprocess the RACE reads, holding one entry per CDR3 protein. The sample has 150,000 to 200,000 distinct CDR3 sequences; approximately 20% are singletons. This chain joins TRBV6-6 and TRBJ2-2; 8 positions agree with TRBD1. The sequence was collected from a woman between 45 and 60 years old with alopecia areata. Some clones in this sample may be carry-over from other donors' samples. Source: whole blood, taken in connection with sensitization to the hapten diphenylcyclopropenone (DPC). CDR3 DNA: TGTGCCAGCAGTTCGCGGGACAGGCGGGGTCGCACCGGGGAGCTGTTTTTT. Encoded protein: CASSSRDRRGRTGELFF.